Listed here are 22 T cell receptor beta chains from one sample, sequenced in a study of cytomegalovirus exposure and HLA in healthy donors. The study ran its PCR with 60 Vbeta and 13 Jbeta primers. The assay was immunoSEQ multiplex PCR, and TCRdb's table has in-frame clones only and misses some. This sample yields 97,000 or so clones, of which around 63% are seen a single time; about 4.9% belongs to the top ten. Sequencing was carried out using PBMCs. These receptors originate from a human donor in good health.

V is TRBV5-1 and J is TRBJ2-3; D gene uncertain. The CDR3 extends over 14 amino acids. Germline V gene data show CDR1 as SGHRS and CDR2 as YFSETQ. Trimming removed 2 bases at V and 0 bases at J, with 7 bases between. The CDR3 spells CASSFATSTDTQYF. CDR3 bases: TGCGCCAGCAGCTTCGCGACTAGCACAGATACGCAGTATTTT.

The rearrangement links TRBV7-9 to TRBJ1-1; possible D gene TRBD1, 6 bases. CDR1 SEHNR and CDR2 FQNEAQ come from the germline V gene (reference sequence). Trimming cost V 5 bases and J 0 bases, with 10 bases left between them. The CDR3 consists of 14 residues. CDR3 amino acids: CASSPGQLNTEAFF. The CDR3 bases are TGTGCCAGCAGCCCCGGACAGTTGAACACTGAAGCTTTCTTT.

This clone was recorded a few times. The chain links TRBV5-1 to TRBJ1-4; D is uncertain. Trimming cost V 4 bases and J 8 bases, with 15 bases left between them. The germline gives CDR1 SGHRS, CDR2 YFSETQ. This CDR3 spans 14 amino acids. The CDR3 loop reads CASSPARPYEKLFF. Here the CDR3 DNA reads TGCGCCAGCAGCCCCGCTCGCCCCTACGAAAAACTGTTTTTT. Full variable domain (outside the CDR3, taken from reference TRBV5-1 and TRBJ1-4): KAGVTQTPRYLIKTRGQQVTLSCSPISGHRSVSWYQQTPGQGLQFLFEYFSETQRNKGNFPGRFSGRQFSNSRSEMNVSTLELGDSALYLCASSPARPYEKLFFGSGTQLSVL.

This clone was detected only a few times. Written as DNA, the CDR3 is TGCACCAGCAGCCCGGTTGTACCGGGACTAACTATTCAGTACTTC. Protein: CTSSPVVPGLTIQYF. The V gene is TRBV1, the J gene TRBJ2-4; the table names TRBD2, a call not compared with the DNA. TRBV1 is a known pseudogene. This CDR3 has 15 residues.

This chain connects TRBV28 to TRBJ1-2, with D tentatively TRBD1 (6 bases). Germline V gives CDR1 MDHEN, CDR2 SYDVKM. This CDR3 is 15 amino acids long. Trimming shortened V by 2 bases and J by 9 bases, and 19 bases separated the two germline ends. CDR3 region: CASSLKDSSPWSYTF. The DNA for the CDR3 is TGTGCCAGCAGTTTAAAGGACAGTTCGCCCTGGAGCTACACCTTC.

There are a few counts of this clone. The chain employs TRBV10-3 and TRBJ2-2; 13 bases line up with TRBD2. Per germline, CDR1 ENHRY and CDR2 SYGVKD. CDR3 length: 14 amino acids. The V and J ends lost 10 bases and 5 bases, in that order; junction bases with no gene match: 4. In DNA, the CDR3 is TGTGCCACCGGACTAGCGGGAGTTACCGGGGAGCTGTTTTTT. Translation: CATGLAGVTGELFF.

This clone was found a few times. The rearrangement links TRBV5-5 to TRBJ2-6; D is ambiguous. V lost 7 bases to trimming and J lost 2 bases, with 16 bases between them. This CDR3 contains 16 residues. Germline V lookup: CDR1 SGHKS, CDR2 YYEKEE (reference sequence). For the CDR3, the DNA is TGTGCCAGCGATTCCCGCTCAGTGCCTGGGGCCAACGTCCTGACTTTC. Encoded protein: CASDSRSVPGANVLTF.

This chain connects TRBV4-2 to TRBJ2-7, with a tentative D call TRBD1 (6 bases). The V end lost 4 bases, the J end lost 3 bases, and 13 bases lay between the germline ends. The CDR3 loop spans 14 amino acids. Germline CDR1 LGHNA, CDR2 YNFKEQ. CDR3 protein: CASSLGVGGYEQYF. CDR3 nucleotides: TGTGCCAGCAGCCTGGGGGTAGGGGGCTACGAGCAGTACTTC.

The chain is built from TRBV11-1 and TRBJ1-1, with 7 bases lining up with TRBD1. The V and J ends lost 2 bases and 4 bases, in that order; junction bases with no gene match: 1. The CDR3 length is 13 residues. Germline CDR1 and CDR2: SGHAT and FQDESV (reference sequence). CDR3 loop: CASSLNRGTEAFF. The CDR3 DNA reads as TGTGCCAGCAGCTTAAACAGGGGCACTGAAGCTTTCTTT.

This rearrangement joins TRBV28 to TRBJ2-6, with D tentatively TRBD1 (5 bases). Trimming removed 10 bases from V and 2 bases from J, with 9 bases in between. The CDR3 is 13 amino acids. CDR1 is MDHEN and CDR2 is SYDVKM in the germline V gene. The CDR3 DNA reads TGTGCCATACAGGCCCCTGGGGCCAACGTCCTGACTTTC. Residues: CAIQAPGANVLTF.

CDR3 amino acids: CASGLDRIARYEQYF. For the CDR3, the DNA is TGTGCTAGTGGTTTGGACCGAATAGCGCGCTACGAGCAGTACTTC. The chain joins TRBV12-5 to TRBJ2-7, with a possible D match to TRBD2 (5 bases). With 1 base removed from V and 3 bases from J, the gap between germline ends came to 13 bases. Germline V gives CDR1 LGHNT, CDR2 FRNRAP. The CDR3 has 15 amino acids.

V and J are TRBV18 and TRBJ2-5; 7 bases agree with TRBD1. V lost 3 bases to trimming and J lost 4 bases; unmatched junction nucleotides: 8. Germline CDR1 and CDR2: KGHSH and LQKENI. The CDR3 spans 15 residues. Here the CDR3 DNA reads TGTGCCAGCTCACCCTCAAGGACAGGTGGAGAGACCCAGTACTTC. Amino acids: CASSPSRTGGETQYF.

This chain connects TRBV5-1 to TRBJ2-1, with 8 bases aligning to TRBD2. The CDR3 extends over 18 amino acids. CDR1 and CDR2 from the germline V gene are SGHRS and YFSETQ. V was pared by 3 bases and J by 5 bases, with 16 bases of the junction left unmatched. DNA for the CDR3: TGCGCCAGCAGCTCCCTACTCCCGTTAGGACTAGCAGACAATGAGCAGTTCTTC. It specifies CASSSLLPLGLADNEQFF.

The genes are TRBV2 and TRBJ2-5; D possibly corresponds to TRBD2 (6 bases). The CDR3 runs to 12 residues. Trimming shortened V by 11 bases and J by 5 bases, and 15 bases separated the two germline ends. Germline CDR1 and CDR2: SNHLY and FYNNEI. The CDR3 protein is CASTEGRETQYF. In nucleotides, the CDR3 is TGTGCCTCCACGGAGGGTCGGGAGACCCAGTACTTC.

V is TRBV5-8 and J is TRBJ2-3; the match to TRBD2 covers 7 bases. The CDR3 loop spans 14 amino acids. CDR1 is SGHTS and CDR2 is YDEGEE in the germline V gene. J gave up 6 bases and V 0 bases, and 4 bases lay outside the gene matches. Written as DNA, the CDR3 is TGTGCCAGCAGCTTGGGGGAGGGTGGCGATACGCAGTATTTT. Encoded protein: CASSLGEGGDTQYF.

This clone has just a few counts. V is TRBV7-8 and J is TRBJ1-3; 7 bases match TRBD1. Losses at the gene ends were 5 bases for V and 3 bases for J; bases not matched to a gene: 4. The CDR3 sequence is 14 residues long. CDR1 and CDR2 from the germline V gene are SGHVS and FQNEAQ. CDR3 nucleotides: TGTGCCAGCAGCCACAGGGGAAGTGGAAACACCATATATTTT. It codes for CASSHRGSGNTIYF.

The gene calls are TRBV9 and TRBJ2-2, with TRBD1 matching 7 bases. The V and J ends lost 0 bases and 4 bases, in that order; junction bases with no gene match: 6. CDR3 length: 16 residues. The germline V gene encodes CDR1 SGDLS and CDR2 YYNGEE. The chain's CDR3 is CASSVVGTATTGELFF. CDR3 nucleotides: TGTGCCAGCAGCGTAGTGGGGACAGCGACCACCGGGGAGCTGTTTTTT.

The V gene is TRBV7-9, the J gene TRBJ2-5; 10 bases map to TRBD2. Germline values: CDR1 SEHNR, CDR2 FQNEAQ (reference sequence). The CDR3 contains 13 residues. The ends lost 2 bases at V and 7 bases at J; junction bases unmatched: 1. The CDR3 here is CASSLKREGTQYF. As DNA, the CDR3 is TGTGCCAGCAGCTTAAAGCGGGAGGGGACCCAGTACTTC.

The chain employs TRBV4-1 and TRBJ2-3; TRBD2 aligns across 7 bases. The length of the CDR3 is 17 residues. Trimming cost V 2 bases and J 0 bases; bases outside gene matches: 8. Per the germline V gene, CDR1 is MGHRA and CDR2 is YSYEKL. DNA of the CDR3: TGCGCCAGCAGCCAAACGATAGCGGGTGCTAGCACAGATACGCAGTATTTT. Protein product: CASSQTIAGASTDTQYF.

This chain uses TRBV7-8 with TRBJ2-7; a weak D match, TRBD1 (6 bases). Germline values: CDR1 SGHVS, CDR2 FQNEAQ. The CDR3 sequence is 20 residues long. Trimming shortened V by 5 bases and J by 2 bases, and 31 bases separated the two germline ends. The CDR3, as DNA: TGTGCCAGCAGCGACATGGACCGGGACACAATCTCAATCGCGACCTACGAGCAGTACTTC. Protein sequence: CASSDMDRDTISIATYEQYF.

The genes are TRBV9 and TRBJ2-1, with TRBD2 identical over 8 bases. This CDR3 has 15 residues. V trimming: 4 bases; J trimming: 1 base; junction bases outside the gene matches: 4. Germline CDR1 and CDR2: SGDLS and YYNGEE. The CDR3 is CASSFSGISYNEQFF. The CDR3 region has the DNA TGTGCCAGCAGCTTTAGCGGGATTTCCTACAATGAGCAGTTCTTC. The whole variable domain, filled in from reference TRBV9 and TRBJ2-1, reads DSGVTQTPKHLITATGQRVTLRCSPRSGDLSVYWYQQSLDQGLQFLIQYYNGEERAKGNILERFSAQQFPDLHSELNLSSLELGDSALYFCASSFSGISYNEQFFGPGTRLTVL.

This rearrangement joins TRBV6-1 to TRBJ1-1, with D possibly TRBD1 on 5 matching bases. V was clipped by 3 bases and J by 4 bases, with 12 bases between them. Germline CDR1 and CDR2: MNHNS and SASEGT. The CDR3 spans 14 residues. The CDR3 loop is CASSDPGMTTEAFF. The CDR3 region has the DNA TGTGCCAGCAGTGACCCAGGGATGACCACTGAAGCTTTCTTT.